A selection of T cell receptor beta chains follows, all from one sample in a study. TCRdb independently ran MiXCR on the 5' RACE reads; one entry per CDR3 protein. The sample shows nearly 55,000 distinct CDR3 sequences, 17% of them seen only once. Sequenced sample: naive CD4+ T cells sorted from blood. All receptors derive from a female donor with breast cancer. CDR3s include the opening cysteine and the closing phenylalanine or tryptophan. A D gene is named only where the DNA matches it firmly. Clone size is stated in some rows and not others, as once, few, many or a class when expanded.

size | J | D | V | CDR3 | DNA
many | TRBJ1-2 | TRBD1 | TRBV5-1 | CASARQGIYGYTF | TGCGCCAGCGCGAGACAGGGGATCTATGGCTACACCTTC
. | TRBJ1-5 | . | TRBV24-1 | CATRGEGASQPQHF | TGTGCCACCAGAGGCGAGGGAGCGAGTCAGCCCCAGCATTTT
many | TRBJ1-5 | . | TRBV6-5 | CASSPLGWYSNQPQHF | TGTGCCAGCAGCCCACTGGGCTGGTATAGCAATCAGCCCCAGCATTTT
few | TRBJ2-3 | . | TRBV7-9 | CASSLSTNLVDTQYF | TGTGCCAGCAGCTTATCGACTAACCTCGTAGATACGCAGTATTTT
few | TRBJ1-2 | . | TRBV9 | CASSGAWTENYGYTF | TGCGCCAGCAGCGGAGCTTGGACGGAAAACTATGGCTACACCTTC
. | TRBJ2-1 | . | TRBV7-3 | CASSPSGTANEQFF | TGTGCCAGCAGCCCCTCCGGGACGGCCAATGAGCAGTTCTTC
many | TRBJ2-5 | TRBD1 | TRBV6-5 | CASSYGTGMETQYF | TGTGCCAGCAGTTACGGGACAGGGATGGAGACCCAGTACTTC
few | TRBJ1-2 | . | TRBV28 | CASSFSLNYGYTF | TGTGCCAGCAGTTTTTCCCTCAACTATGGCTACACCTTC
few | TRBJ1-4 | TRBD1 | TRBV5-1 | CASSSQTGAASEKLFF | TGCGCCAGCAGCTCACAGACAGGGGCAGCTAGTGAAAAACTGTTTTTT
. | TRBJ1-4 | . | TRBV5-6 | CASSLMWGNEKLFF | TGTGCCAGCAGCCTGATGTGGGGCAATGAAAAACTGTTTTTT
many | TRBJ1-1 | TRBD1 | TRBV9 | CASSAGQTNTEAFF | TGTGCCAGCAGCGCGGGACAGACGAACACTGAAGCTTTCTTT
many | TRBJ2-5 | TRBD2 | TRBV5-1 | CASSGSSGRSETQYF | TGCGCCAGCAGCGGGTCTAGCGGGAGATCAGAGACTCAGTACTTC
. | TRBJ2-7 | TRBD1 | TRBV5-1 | CASSLPGTGLEQYF | TGCGCCAGCAGCTTGCCCGGGACAGGGCTCGAGCAGTACTTC
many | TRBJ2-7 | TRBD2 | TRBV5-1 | CASRAASGSSYEQYF | TGCGCCAGCAGAGCGGCTAGCGGGAGCTCCTACGAGCAGTACTTC
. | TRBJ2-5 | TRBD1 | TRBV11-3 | CASSPTPRQGWKTQYF | TGTGCCAGCAGCCCTACGCCCAGACAGGGGTGGAAGACCCAGTACTTC
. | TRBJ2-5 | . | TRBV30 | CAWSVLLTGPGETQYF | TGTGCCTGGAGTGTACTGCTTACAGGCCCGGGAGAGACCCAGTACTTC
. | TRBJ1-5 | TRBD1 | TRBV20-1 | CSAGTAYNQPQHF | TGCAGTGCCGGGACAGCGTACAATCAGCCCCAGCATTTT
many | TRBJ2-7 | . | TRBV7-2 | CASSSRTAHEQYF | TGTGCCAGCAGCTCCCGGACCGCGCACGAGCAGTACTTC
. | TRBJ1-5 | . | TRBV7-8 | CASSLARESQPQHF | TGTGCCAGCAGCTTAGCCAGGGAAAGTCAGCCCCAGCATTTT
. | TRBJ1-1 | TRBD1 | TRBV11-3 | CASSSGQGMSTEAFF | TGTGCCAGCAGCTCGGGACAGGGGATGAGCACTGAAGCTTTCTTT
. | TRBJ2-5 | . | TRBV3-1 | CASRQTAGQQGETQYF | TGTGCCAGCAGGCAAACTGCCGGACAGCAGGGAGAGACCCAGTACTTC
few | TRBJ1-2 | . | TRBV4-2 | CASSQGLSSHYGYTF | TGTGCCAGCAGCCAAGGTCTAAGCTCCCACTATGGCTACACCTTC
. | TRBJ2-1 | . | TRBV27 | CASSLKGYNEQFF | TGTGCCAGCAGTTTAAAGGGGTACAATGAGCAGTTCTTC
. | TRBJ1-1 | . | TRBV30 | CAWSVRSLQNTEAFF | TGTGCCTGGAGTGTACGGAGCCTGCAGAACACTGAAGCTTTCTTT
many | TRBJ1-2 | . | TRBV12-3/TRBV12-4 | CASRQGGGGYGYTF | TGTGCCAGCAGACAGGGTGGAGGCGGCTATGGCTACACCTTC
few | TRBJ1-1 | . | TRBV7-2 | CASSRIQGEAFF | TGTGCCAGCAGCCGAATACAGGGTGAAGCTTTCTTT
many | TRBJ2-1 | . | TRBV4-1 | CASSHPGRSSYNEQFF | TGCGCCAGCAGCCACCCCGGCCGAAGCTCCTACAATGAGCAGTTCTTC
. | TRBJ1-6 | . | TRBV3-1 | CASSQKWQGGSPLHF | TGTGCCAGCAGCCAAAAGTGGCAGGGCGGTTCACCCCTCCACTTT
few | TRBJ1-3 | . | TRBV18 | CASSPTSGSGNTIYF | TGTGCCAGCTCACCCACCTCCGGCTCTGGAAACACCATATATTTT
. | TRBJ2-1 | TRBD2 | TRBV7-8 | CASGGLAWGNEQFF | TGTGCCAGCGGGGGACTAGCGTGGGGGAATGAGCAGTTCTTC
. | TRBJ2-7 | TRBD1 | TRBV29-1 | CSVEDRTRGIYEQYF | TGCAGCGTCGAGGACAGGACCCGAGGGATCTACGAGCAGTACTTC
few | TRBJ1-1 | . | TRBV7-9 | CASSPDRFMNTEAFF | TGTGCCAGCAGTCCGGACAGATTCATGAACACTGAAGCTTTCTTT
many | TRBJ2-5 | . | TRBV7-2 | CASSLIYLEAAQYF | TGTGCCAGCAGCTTAATTTATCTCGAAGCGGCCCAGTACTTC
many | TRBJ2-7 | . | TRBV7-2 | CASSSARGYEQYF | TGTGCCAGCAGCTCGGCTCGGGGCTACGAGCAGTACTTC
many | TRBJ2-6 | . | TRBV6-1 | CASTDRSSGANVLTF | TGTGCCAGCACGGACCGGAGCTCTGGGGCCAACGTCCTGACTTTC
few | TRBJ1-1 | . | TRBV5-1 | CASSLLENPEAFF | TGCGCCAGCAGCTTGTTGGAGAACCCCGAAGCTTTCTTT
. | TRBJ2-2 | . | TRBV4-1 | CASSQESRAPNTGELFF | TGCGCCAGCAGCCAAGAAAGCCGGGCCCCGAACACCGGGGAGCTGTTTTTT
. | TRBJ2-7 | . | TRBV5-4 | CASSAGSTISYEQYF | TGTGCCAGCAGCGCGGGTTCGACTATCTCCTACGAGCAGTACTTC
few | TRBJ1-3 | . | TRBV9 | CASSVANQGDTIYF | TGTGCCAGCAGCGTAGCAAACCAAGGGGACACCATATATTTT
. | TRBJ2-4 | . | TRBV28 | CASSLMGLGLENIQYF | TGTGCCAGCAGTTTAATGGGCCTGGGGTTGGAAAACATTCAGTACTTC
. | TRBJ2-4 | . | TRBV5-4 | CASSLGQGRENIQYF | TGTGCCAGCAGCTTGGGACAGGGGAGGGAAAACATTCAGTACTTC
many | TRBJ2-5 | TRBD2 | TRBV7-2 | CASSPMTSGQETQYF | TGTGCCAGCAGCCCGATGACTAGCGGACAAGAGACCCAGTACTTC
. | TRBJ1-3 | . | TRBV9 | CASSVEGASLGNTIYF | TGTGCCAGCAGCGTAGAAGGGGCATCGTTAGGAAACACCATATATTTT
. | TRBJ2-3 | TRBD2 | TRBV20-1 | CSARDWAGGADTQYF | TGCAGTGCTAGAGATTGGGCGGGGGGGGCAGATACGCAGTATTTT
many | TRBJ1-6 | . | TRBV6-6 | CASSPTRNSPLHF | TGTGCCAGCAGTCCGACCAGAAATTCACCCCTCCACTTT
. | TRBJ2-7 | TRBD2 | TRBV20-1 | CSARDPAGEPPEQYF | TGCAGTGCTAGAGACCCAGCGGGAGAGCCCCCCGAGCAGTACTTC
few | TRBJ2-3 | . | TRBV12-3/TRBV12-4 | CASSFGRASTDTQYF | TGTGCCAGCAGCTTCGGAAGGGCTAGCACAGATACGCAGTATTTT
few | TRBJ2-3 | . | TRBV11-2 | CASRLGGLASTDTQYF | TGTGCCAGCAGGCTCGGGGGGCTAGCCAGCACAGATACGCAGTATTTT
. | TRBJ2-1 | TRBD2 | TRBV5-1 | CASNSGSGSNEQFF | TGCGCCAGCAATAGCGGGTCAGGAAGCAATGAGCAGTTCTTC
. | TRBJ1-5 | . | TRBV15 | CATSREGGLRNQPQHF | TGTGCCACCAGCAGAGAAGGAGGGCTCCGCAATCAGCCCCAGCATTTT
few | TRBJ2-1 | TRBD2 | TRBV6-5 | CASTVAGGGEQFF | TGTGCCAGCACTGTAGCGGGAGGCGGTGAGCAGTTCTTC
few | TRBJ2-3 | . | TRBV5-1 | CASSLGGTWGTDTQYF | TGCGCCAGCAGCTTGGGGGGGACTTGGGGCACAGATACGCAGTATTTT
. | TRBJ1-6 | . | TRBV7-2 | CASSSQQKPLHF | TGTGCCAGCAGCTCGCAGCAGAAGCCCCTCCACTTT
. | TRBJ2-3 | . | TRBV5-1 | CASSLEGRVTDTQYF | TGCGCCAGCAGCTTGGAGGGGCGAGTCACAGATACGCAGTATTTT
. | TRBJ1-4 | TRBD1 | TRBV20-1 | CSAREKGAEKLFF | TGCAGTGCTAGAGAAAAGGGGGCTGAAAAACTGTTTTTT
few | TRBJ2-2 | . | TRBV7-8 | CASSSGTNTGELFF | TGTGCCAGCAGCTCAGGAACGAACACCGGGGAGCTGTTTTTT
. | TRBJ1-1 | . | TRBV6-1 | CASSDRNLNTEASF | TGTGCCAGCAGTGACAGGAACTTGAACACTGAAGCTTCCTTT
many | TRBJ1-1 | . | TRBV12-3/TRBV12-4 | CASSPPPGRSMGATEAFF | TGTGCCAGCAGCCCCCCTCCGGGCAGATCGATGGGGGCCACTGAAGCTTTCTTT
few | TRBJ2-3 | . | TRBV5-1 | CASSFGHTQYF | TGCGCCAGCAGTTTTGGCCACACGCAGTATTTT
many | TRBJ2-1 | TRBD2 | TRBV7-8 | CASSRRLAGGHNEQFF | TGTGCCAGCAGCCGCCGACTAGCGGGGGGTCACAATGAGCAGTTCTTC